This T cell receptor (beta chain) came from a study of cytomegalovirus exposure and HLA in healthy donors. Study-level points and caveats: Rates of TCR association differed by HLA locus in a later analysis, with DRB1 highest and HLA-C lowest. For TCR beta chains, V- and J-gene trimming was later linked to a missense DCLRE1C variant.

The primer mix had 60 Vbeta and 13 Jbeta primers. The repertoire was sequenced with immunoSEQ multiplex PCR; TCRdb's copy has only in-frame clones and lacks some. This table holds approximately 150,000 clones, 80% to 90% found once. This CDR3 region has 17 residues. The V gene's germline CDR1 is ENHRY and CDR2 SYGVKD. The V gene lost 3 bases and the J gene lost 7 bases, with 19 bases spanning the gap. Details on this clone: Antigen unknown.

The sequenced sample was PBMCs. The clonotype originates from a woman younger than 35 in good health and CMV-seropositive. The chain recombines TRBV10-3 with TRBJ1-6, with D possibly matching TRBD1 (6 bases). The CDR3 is CAISDLPGGGANSPLHF. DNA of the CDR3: TGTGCCATCAGTGACCTCCCTGGCGGGGGCGCGAATTCACCCCTCCACTTT.